This entry lists 10 T cell receptor beta chains sequenced from one sample in a study of blood T cell repertoires in COVID-19. The table came from immunoSEQ multiplex PCR; TCRdb's copy has only in-frame clones and leaves some out. The table has just over 650,000 clones, over 80% seen once. The sequencing sample was made of peripheral blood. Receptors originate from a woman between 18 and 29 years old with acute or convalescent COVID-19.

The J gene is TRBJ2-7, the V gene TRBV6-5; 9 nucleotides agree with TRBD1. The CDR3 is made up of 14 amino acids. The V gene end was trimmed by 6 bases and the J gene end by 6 bases; junction bases not matched to a gene: 9. Germline loops: CDR1 MNHEY, CDR2 SVGAGI. The CDR3 DNA reads TGTGCCAGCAGAGTCACCCGGGACAGGGCCGAGCAGTACTTC. This encodes CASRVTRDRAEQYF.

This CDR3 is CASSTGQGLIRPQHF. The CDR3 bases are TGTGCCAGCAGTACGGGACAGGGCCTAATCAGGCCCCAGCATTTT. The chain couples TRBV28 to TRBJ1-5; TRBD1 agrees at 9 bases. The germline V gene encodes CDR1 MDHEN and CDR2 SYDVKM. The CDR3 runs to 15 residues. J lost 9 bases, V lost 5 bases, and 11 bases had no gene match.

This rearrangement joins TRBV2 to TRBJ1-3, with 7 nucleotides matching TRBD1. Germline V gene sequence: CDR1 SNHLY, CDR2 FYNNEI. V trimming: 7 bases; J trimming: 8 bases; junction bases outside the gene matches: 14. The CDR3 is 15 amino acids. As DNA, the CDR3 is TGTGCCAGCACCAGTAGGGGACAGAGCACGGACACCATATATTTT. This codes for CASTSRGQSTDTIYF.

The genes are TRBV9 and TRBJ2-7, with TRBD1 identical over 7 bases. Trimming removed 0 bases from V and 3 bases from J; junction bases left unmatched: 6. This CDR3 contains 15 residues. Per the germline V gene, CDR1 is SGDLS and CDR2 is YYNGEE. The CDR3 DNA reads TGTGCCAGCAGCGTAGGGGGGACAGCCATCTACGAGCAGTACTTC. Translation gives CASSVGGTAIYEQYF.

In the case of this clone: Within the sample, other DNA sequences also encode this same CDR3. J is TRBJ1-1 and V is TRBV5-1; D might be TRBD1 (5 bases). The CDR3 is 14 amino acids. CDR1 is SGHRS and CDR2 is YFSETQ in the germline V gene. Trimming shortened V by 0 bases and J by 2 bases, and 8 bases separated the two germline ends. The CDR3 sequence: CASSLGGSNTEAFF. Written as DNA, the CDR3 is TGCGCCAGCAGCTTGGGGGGCTCTAACACTGAAGCTTTCTTT. The full variable domain, its missing parts supplied by reference TRBV5-1 and TRBJ1-1, is KAGVTQTPRYLIKTRGQQVTLSCSPISGHRSVSWYQQTPGQGLQFLFEYFSETQRNKGNFPGRFSGRQFSNSRSEMNVSTLELGDSALYLCASSLGGSNTEAFFGQGTRLTVV.

This sequence joins TRBV4-3 and TRBJ1-2, with 10 bases aligning to TRBD1. Germline CDR1 reads LGHNA; CDR2 reads YSLEER. After removal of 0 bases from V and 2 bases from J, the junction contained 3 bases not matched to a gene. The CDR3 is 16 amino acids. The CDR3 region has the DNA TGCGCCAGCAGCCAAGACAAGGGACAGGGGAACTATGGCTACACCTTC. Encoded protein: CASSQDKGQGNYGYTF.

The CDR3: CASSYDASGYGYTF. The CDR3 coding sequence is TGTGCCAGCAGTTACGACGCCTCCGGGTATGGCTACACCTTC. The J gene is TRBJ1-2, the V gene TRBV6-5; D not resolved. CDR1 and CDR2 from the germline V gene are MNHEY and SVGAGI. Deletions cut 2 bases from V and 5 bases from J, with 12 bases between. The CDR3 length is 14 residues.

This chain uses TRBV6-1 with TRBJ2-7, with 11 positions matching TRBD2. CDR1 and CDR2 (germline): MNHNS, SASEGT. The V segment lost 2 bases and the J segment 0 bases; nucleotides outside the gene matches: 9. The CDR3 loop spans 18 amino acids. The CDR3 protein is CASSERGLAVRSSYEQYF. In DNA, the CDR3 is TGTGCCAGCAGTGAAAGGGGACTAGCGGTTAGGAGCTCCTACGAGCAGTACTTC.

The genes are TRBV11-3 and TRBJ2-1; 9 nucleotides match TRBD1. CDR1 is SGHNT and CDR2 is YENEEA in the germline V gene. V shed 5 bases, J shed 3 bases, and the junction held 8 bases outside the gene matches. The CDR3 consists of 16 residues. The CDR3 DNA reads TGTGCCAGCAGCCAATCCGGACAGGGGAGCTACAATGAGCAGTTCTTC. It specifies CASSQSGQGSYNEQFF. Supplemented by reference TRBV11-3 and TRBJ2-1, the full variable domain reads EAGVVQSPRYKIIEKKQPVAFWCNPISGHNTLYWYLQNLGQGPELLIRYENEEAVDDSQLPKDRFSAERLKGVDSTLKIQPAELGDSAVYLCASSQSGQGSYNEQFFGPGTRLTVL.

Notes on this clone: The junction departs from the called germline gene at one end, perhaps through a read error. V is TRBV10-3 and J is TRBJ1-1; the D gene is possibly TRBD1 (5 bases). Germline V gene sequence: CDR1 ENHRY, CDR2 SYGVKD. The CDR3 is 13 residues long. The CDR3 nucleotides are TGTGCCATCAGTGAGTTCAGCCAAGCCGGGGGTTCCTTT. Its protein product is CAISEFSQAGGSF.